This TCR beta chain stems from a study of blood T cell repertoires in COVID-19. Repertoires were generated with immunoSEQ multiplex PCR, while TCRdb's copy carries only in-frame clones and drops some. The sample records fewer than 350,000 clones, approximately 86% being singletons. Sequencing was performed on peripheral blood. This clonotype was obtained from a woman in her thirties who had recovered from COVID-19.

The CDR3 loop is CASSRGQGFANEQFF. CDR3 DNA: TGCGCCAGCAGCCGGGGACAGGGTTTTGCCAATGAGCAGTTCTTC. The rearrangement links TRBV4-3 to TRBJ2-1; TRBD1 aligns across 9 bases. V shed 4 bases, J shed 6 bases, and the junction held 7 bases outside the gene matches. The CDR3 spans 15 residues. From germline, CDR1 is LGHNA and CDR2 YSLEER.